These 22 T cell receptor beta chains originate from one sample sequenced in a study of T cell repertoires in ileal Crohn's disease. Time point reported: neoterminal ileum biopsy at postoperative endoscopy, about 6 months after surgery. Sequencing was performed with immunoSEQ multiplex PCR; in TCRdb, only in-frame clones are kept and a portion is missing. The sample carries about 3,500 clones, 81% recorded once. Sequencing input: ileal tissue. These receptors came from an adult with Crohn's disease.

This chain joins TRBV27 and TRBJ1-5; no firm D call. Germline V gene sequence: CDR1 MNHEY, CDR2 SMNVEV (reference sequence). V was trimmed by 6 bases and J by 6 bases, leaving 18 bases between them. The CDR3 spans 15 residues. The CDR3 sequence: CASSLGPEGGQPQHF. CDR3 bases: TGTGCCAGCAGCCTGGGTCCTGAAGGAGGTCAGCCCCAGCATTTT.

This clone turned up a few times. This sequence joins TRBV7-9 and TRBJ2-2; no firm D call. V lost 0 bases and J 2 bases, leaving 7 bases between the germline ends. Germline CDR1 is SEHNR and CDR2 is FQNEAQ (reference sequence). The CDR3 totals 15 residues. DNA of the CDR3: TGTGCCAGCAGCTTAGCGGCATTAAACACCGGGGAGCTGTTTTTT. This gives the protein CASSLAALNTGELFF.

This chain uses TRBV5-4 with TRBJ2-3, with 9 bases fitting TRBD2. Germline V lookup: CDR1 SGHNT, CDR2 YYREEE (reference sequence). Trimming cost V 4 bases and J 5 bases; bases outside gene matches: 5. The CDR3 extends over 14 amino acids. CDR3 sequence (DNA): TGTGCCAGCAGCGGCAGCGGGGGGCGAGATACGCAGTATTTT. Translating gives CASSGSGGRDTQYF.

V is TRBV7-9 and J is TRBJ2-7, with 9 bases matching TRBD1. The CDR3 spans 16 residues. V gave up 5 bases and J gave up 2 bases; unmatched junction bases: 10. Germline V lookup: CDR1 SEHNR, CDR2 FQNEAQ (reference sequence). The CDR3 DNA reads as TGTGCCAGCAGCCACCGTGGACAGGGGCCACCCTACGAGCAGTACTTC. As protein: CASSHRGQGPPYEQYF.

The rearrangement uses TRBV5-1 and TRBJ2-5; TRBD2 is a possible D gene (6 bases). From germline, CDR1 is SGHRS and CDR2 YFSETQ. The V end lost 1 base, the J end lost 10 bases, and 20 bases lay between the germline ends. The CDR3 is 15 residues long. CDR3: CASSLSLGRIGVQYF. DNA of the CDR3: TGCGCCAGCAGCTTGTCACTCGGGAGAATAGGGGTCCAGTACTTC.

The chain combines TRBV28 with TRBJ1-5, with D possibly matching TRBD1 (6 bases). Trimming removed 5 bases from V and 7 bases from J, with 33 bases in between. The germline CDR1 and CDR2 sequences are MDHEN and SYDVKM. CDR3 length equals 20 residues. The CDR3 sequence is CASSPHPRQALGVFRQPQHF. CDR3 coding DNA: TGTGCCAGCAGTCCACACCCGCGACAGGCCCTTGGGGTGTTTCGGCAGCCCCAGCATTTT.

This clone has just a few counts. The V and J genes are TRBV27 and TRBJ1-6; 11 nucleotides match TRBD1. The CDR3 loop spans 15 amino acids. Germline trimming cut 2 bases from V and 9 bases from J; bases unmatched to any gene: 3. The germline V gene encodes CDR1 MNHEY and CDR2 SMNVEV (reference sequence). The DNA for the CDR3 is TGTGCCAGCAGTTTACTCGGGACAGGGGGTTCACCCCTCCACTTT. Encoded protein: CASSLLGTGGSPLHF.

The V gene is TRBV6-5, the J gene TRBJ1-2; D unresolved. Germline CDR1 reads MNHEY; CDR2 reads SVGAGI. The CDR3 sequence is 13 residues long. The V and J ends lost 0 bases and 4 bases respectively, with 6 bases between them. The CDR3 nucleotides read TGTGCCAGCAGTTACTCAAACAGCTATGGCTACACCTTC. Translated, it gives CASSYSNSYGYTF.

The J gene is TRBJ1-6, the V gene TRBV30; D unclear. The CDR3 contains 17 residues. Germline lookup yields CDR1 GTSNPN and CDR2 SVGIG (reference sequence). The V end lost 0 bases, the J end lost 0 bases, and 12 bases lay between the germline ends. The CDR3 protein is CAWSVDIGLSYNSPLHF. Written as DNA, the CDR3 is TGTGCCTGGAGTGTAGATATTGGGCTCTCCTATAATTCACCCCTCCACTTT.

This rearrangement joins TRBV9 to TRBJ1-3; D is possibly TRBD1 (5 bases). The CDR3 runs 15 residues. CDR1 SGDLS and CDR2 YYNGEE come from the germline V gene. V lost 4 bases and J 4 bases, leaving 15 bases between the germline ends. DNA of the CDR3: TGTGCCAGCAGCCCCGGTCGACAGTCCGGAAACACCATATATTTT. It encodes CASSPGRQSGNTIYF.

The CDR3 bases are TGCGCCAGCAGCGCGAAACAGGGGGCGGCTGGCTACACCTTC. This translates into CASSAKQGAAGYTF. V usage is TRBV5-1 and J usage is TRBJ1-2; 9 bases align to TRBD1. This CDR3 contains 14 residues. V dropped 4 bases and J dropped 7; count of bases not matched to a gene: 8. Germline CDR1 reads SGHRS; CDR2 reads YFSETQ.

CDR3 residues: CASSQDPGTQAFF. The CDR3 region has the DNA TGTGCCAGCAGCCAAGATCCGGGTACTCAAGCTTTCTTT. V is TRBV4-2 and J is TRBJ1-1; D unresolved. The CDR3 runs to 13 residues. Germline lookup yields CDR1 LGHNA and CDR2 YNFKEQ. V was trimmed by 0 bases and J by 9 bases, leaving 11 bases between them.

The CDR3 protein is CASSLGKGSYEQYF. The DNA for the CDR3 is TGTGCCAGCAGCCTCGGGAAGGGCTCCTACGAGCAGTACTTC. The chain uses TRBV7-9 and TRBJ2-7; D possibly corresponds to TRBD2 (5 bases). In germline, CDR1 is SEHNR, CDR2 FQNEAQ (reference sequence). There are 14 residues in the CDR3. V was trimmed by 5 bases and J by 0 bases, leaving 11 bases between them.

The chain combines TRBV27 with TRBJ2-1, with 7 nucleotides matching TRBD2. Germline V gene lookup returns CDR1 MNHEY and CDR2 SMNVEV (reference sequence). The CDR3 is 15 residues long. J was trimmed by 1 base and V by 8 bases; bases with no gene match: 8. The CDR3 reads CASSLVSGSYNEQFF. The CDR3 DNA reads TGTGCCAGCTCCCTGGTTAGCGGGTCCTACAATGAGCAGTTCTTC.

This clone is termed large. J is TRBJ2-1 and V is TRBV9; 7 bases fit TRBD1. CDR1 and CDR2 from the germline V gene are SGDLS and YYNGEE. The CDR3 is made up of 15 amino acids. Unmatched junction bases numbered 11, after V lost 4 bases and J lost 7 bases. DNA for the CDR3: TGTGCCAGCAGCCCAGGGGACAGAGCTTCTAATGAGCAGTTCTTC. This encodes CASSPGDRASNEQFF.

In this sample, this clone turned up a few times. DNA of the CDR3: TGTGCCAGCATCAAGTCCGGGCAGGGTACCTCTGGAAACACCATATATTTT. Translating gives CASIKSGQGTSGNTIYF. The V and J genes are TRBV28 and TRBJ1-3, with D possibly TRBD1 on 5 matching bases. The germline V and J ends were trimmed by 7 bases and 0 bases, with 19 bases remaining between them. The CDR3 runs to 17 residues. Germline V gives CDR1 MDHEN, CDR2 SYDVKM.

This chain connects TRBV19 to TRBJ2-2; D may be TRBD1 (5 bases). Germline V gene lookup returns CDR1 LNHDA and CDR2 SQIVND (reference sequence). The CDR3 consists of 16 residues. V lost 3 bases, J lost 0 bases, and 11 bases lay in between. The CDR3 region is CASSIHPGTNTGELFF. DNA of the CDR3: TGTGCCAGTAGTATTCATCCAGGGACGAACACCGGGGAGCTGTTTTTT.

The rearrangement uses TRBV5-1 and TRBJ2-7; 7 nucleotides match TRBD1. From germline, CDR1 is SGHRS and CDR2 YFSETQ. V lost 0 bases to trimming and J lost 0 bases; unmatched junction nucleotides: 0. The CDR3 is 14 amino acids. In DNA form, the CDR3 reads TGCGCCAGCAGCTTGGGACAGGGCTCCTACGAGCAGTACTTC. Its translation: CASSLGQGSYEQYF.

This chain joins TRBV18 and TRBJ2-5; 8 nucleotides line up with TRBD1. V dropped 0 bases and J dropped 1; count of bases not matched to a gene: 7. Germline V gene lookup returns CDR1 KGHSH and CDR2 LQKENI. The CDR3 length is 17 residues. In nucleotides, the CDR3 is TGTGCCAGCTCACCACCCACGACAGGGGCGTTCCAAGAGACCCAGTACTTC. Amino acids: CASSPPTTGAFQETQYF.

The CDR3 nucleotides read TGTGCCAGCAGCTCGACTACCTCGTACAATGAGCAGTTCTTC. Translated, it gives CASSSTTSYNEQFF. The rearrangement joins TRBV7-9 to TRBJ2-1; D may be TRBD2 (5 bases). The CDR3 is 14 residues long. V lost 4 bases and J lost 4, with 11 bases in between. Germline loops: CDR1 SEHNR, CDR2 FQNEAQ (reference sequence). Full variable domain (outside the CDR3, taken from reference TRBV7-9 and TRBJ2-1): DTGVSQNPRHKITKRGQNVTFRCDPISEHNRLYWYRQTLGQGPEFLTYFQNEAQLEKSRLLSDRFSAERPKGSFSTLEIQRTEQGDSAMYLCASSSTTSYNEQFFGPGTRLTVL.

The chain employs TRBV9 and TRBJ2-5; D may be TRBD1 (5 bases). This CDR3 has 16 amino acids. Trimming cost V 0 bases and J 4 bases, with 16 bases left between them. CDR1 and CDR2 (germline): SGDLS, YYNGEE. CDR3 in DNA: TGTGCCAGCAGCGTAGGGGTTGTGGGGCTTCGAGAGACCCAGTACTTC. It is translated as CASSVGVVGLRETQYF.

This chain uses TRBV6-6 with TRBJ1-2; no clear D. CDR1 MNHNY and CDR2 SVGAGI come from the germline V gene (reference sequence). CDR3 length equals 15 residues. The V gene lost 2 bases and the J gene lost 3 bases, with 13 bases spanning the gap. The CDR3 bases are TGTGCCAGCAGTTACCCTACGAGTGGTCACTATGGCTACACCTTC. This encodes CASSYPTSGHYGYTF.